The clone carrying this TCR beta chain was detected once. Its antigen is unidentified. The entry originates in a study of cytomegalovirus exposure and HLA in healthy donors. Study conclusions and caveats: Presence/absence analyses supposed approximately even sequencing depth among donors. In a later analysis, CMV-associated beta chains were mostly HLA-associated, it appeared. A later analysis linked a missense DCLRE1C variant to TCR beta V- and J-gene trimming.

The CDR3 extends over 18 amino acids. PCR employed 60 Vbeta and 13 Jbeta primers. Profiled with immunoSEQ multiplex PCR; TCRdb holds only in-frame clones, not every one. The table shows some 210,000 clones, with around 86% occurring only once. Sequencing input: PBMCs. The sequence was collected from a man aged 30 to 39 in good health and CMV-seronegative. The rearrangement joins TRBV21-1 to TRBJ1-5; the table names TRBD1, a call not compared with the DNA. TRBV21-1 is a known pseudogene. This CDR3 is CASSNQQGPPYDNQPQHF. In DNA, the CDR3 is TGTGCCAGCAGCAATCAACAGGGGCCCCCTTATGACAATCAGCCCCAGCATTTT.